The present T cell receptor (beta chain) was sequenced within a study of cytomegalovirus exposure and HLA in healthy donors. Findings and caveats of the study: Many donors shared some public TCRs, even though most TCR sequences were rare.

This clone was recorded a few times. The antigen is not known. In the PCR, 60 Vbeta and 13 Jbeta primers were used. Some clones are missing from TCRdb's copy, which holds only in-frame ones; the method was immunoSEQ multiplex PCR. The table has more than 95,000 clones, about 10% seen once. Sequencing used PBMCs. This clonotype was obtained from a young woman in good health and CMV-seropositive.

In DNA form, the CDR3 reads TGTGCCAGCAGCTTAGGAGGTTTTCCTAGCGGGAGGCGAAATAGGTTCTTC. This translates into CASSLGGFPSGRRNRFF. The rearrangement links TRBV7-6 to TRBJ2-1, with 11 bases identical to TRBD2. The CDR3 spans 17 residues. Germline assignment: CDR1 SGHVS and CDR2 FNYEAQ. V lost 1 base to trimming and J lost 15 bases; unmatched junction nucleotides: 17.